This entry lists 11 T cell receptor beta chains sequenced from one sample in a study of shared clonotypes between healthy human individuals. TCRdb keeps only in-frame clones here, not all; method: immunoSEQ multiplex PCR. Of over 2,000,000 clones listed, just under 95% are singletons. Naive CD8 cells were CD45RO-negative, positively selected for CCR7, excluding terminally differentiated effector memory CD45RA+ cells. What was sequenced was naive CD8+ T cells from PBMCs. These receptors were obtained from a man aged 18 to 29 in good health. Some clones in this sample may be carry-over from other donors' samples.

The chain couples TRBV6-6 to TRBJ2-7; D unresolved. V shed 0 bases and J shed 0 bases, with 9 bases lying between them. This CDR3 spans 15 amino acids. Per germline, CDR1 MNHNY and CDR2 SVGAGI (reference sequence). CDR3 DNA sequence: TGTGCCAGCAGTTACTCGACACAGAGCTCCTACGAGCAGTACTTC. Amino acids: CASSYSTQSSYEQYF.

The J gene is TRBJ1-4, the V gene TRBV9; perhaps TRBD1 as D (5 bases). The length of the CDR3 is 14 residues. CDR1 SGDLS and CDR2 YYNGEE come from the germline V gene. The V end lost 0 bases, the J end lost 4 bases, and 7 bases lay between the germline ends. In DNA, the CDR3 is TGTGCCAGCAGCGTAGGACAGCTTAATGAAAAACTGTTTTTT. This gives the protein CASSVGQLNEKLFF.

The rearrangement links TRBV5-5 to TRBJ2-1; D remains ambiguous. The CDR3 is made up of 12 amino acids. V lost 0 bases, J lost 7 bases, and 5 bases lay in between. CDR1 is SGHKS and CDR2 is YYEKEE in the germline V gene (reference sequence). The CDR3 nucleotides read TGTGCCAGCAGCTTGGCGGGTAATGAGCAGTTCTTC. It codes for CASSLAGNEQFF.

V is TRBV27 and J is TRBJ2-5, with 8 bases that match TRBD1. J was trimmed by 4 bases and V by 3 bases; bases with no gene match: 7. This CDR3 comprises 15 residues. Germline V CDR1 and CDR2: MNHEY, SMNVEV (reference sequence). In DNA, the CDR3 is TGTGCCAGCAGTTTTCAGGGGGCGCCCCGAGAGACCCAGTACTTC. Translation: CASSFQGAPRETQYF.

The CDR3 sequence is CASSLGQRGRTEAFF. CDR3 bases: TGTGCCAGCAGTTTAGGCCAAAGGGGGCGGACTGAAGCTTTCTTT. V usage is TRBV27 and J usage is TRBJ1-1; TRBD1 matches 7 bases. Germline-derived CDR1 and CDR2 are MNHEY and SMNVEV (reference sequence). With 2 bases clipped from V and 5 bases from J, the junction kept 8 bases outside the gene matches. This CDR3 is built from 15 residues.

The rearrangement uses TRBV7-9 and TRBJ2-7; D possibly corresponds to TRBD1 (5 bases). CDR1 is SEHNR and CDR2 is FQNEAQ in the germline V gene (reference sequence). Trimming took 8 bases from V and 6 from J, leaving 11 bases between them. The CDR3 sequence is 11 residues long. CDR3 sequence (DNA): TGTGCCAGCGACGTAAGGGGCGAGCAGTACTTC. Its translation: CASDVRGEQYF.

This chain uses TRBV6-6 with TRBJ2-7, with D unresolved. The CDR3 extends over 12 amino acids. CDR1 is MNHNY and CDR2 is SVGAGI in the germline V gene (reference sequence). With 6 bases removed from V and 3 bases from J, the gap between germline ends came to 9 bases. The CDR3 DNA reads TGTGCCAGCAGCCCACCCTTCTACGAGCAGTACTTC. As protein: CASSPPFYEQYF.

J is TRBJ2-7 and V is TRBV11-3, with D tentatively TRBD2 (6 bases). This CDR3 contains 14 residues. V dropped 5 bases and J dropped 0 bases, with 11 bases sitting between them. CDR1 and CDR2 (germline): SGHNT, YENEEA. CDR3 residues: CASSPAGSSYEQYF. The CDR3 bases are TGTGCCAGCAGCCCGGCCGGGAGCTCCTACGAGCAGTACTTC.

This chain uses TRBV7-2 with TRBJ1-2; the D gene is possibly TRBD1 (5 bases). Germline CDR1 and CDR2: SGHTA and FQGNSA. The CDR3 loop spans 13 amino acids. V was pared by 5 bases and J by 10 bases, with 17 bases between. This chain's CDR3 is CASSEGLRGDYTF. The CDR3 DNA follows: TGTGCCAGCAGCGAAGGGCTCAGAGGGGACTACACCTTC.

The CDR3 sequence is CASSLVPTGGVMVDEQYF. In DNA form, the CDR3 reads TGCGCCAGCAGCTTAGTCCCCACTGGGGGGGTAATGGTCGACGAGCAGTACTTC. The J gene is TRBJ2-7, the V gene TRBV5-1; 7 positions agree with TRBD2. Unmatched junction bases numbered 19, after V lost 2 bases and J lost 5 bases. Per the germline V gene, CDR1 is SGHRS and CDR2 is YFSETQ. CDR3 size: 18 residues.

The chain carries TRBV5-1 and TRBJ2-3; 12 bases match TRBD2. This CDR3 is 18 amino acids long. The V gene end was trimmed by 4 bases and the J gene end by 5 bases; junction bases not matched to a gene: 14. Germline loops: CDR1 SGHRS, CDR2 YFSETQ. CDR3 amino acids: CASSLGLAGGWQRDTQYF. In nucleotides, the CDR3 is TGCGCCAGCAGCCTGGGACTAGCGGGCGGTTGGCAACGAGATACGCAGTATTTT.